This T cell receptor (beta chain) was identified in a study of blood T cell repertoires in COVID-19. With 1 base removed from V and 6 bases from J, the gap between germline ends came to 9 bases. There are 13 residues in the CDR3. Per germline, CDR1 SGHTA and CDR2 FQGNSA. Original methodology: Estimation of nucleated cell counts relied on the amplification of reference gene primers. Assay: immunoSEQ multiplex PCR; the TCRdb copy retains only in-frame clones and omits some. The DNA was the basis for D and trimming; V, J and clone size are from that table. The sample holds 200,000 to 300,000 clones, approximately 86% seen once.

This sequence was found in a man in his thirties or forties with active or convalescent COVID-19. The chain couples TRBV7-2 to TRBJ1-1; D is undetermined. The sample taken for sequencing was peripheral blood. The CDR3 reads CASSLVFTAEAFF. CDR3 sequence (DNA): TGTGCCAGCAGCTTAGTATTCACAGCTGAAGCTTTCTTT.